A single sample gave rise to the 16 T cell receptor beta chains below, sequenced in a study of cytomegalovirus exposure and HLA in healthy donors. The PCR had 60 Vbeta and 13 Jbeta primers. The table came from immunoSEQ multiplex PCR; TCRdb's copy has only in-frame clones and leaves some out. The sample includes 95,000 to 150,000 clones, around three fifths seen only once; the top ten take more than 6.5%. The sample was PBMCs. The receptor set was obtained from a woman aged 40-49 years in good health and CMV-seropositive.

The chain uses TRBV2 and TRBJ1-5; TRBD1 is a possible D gene (5 bases). Trimming removed 4 bases from V and 6 bases from J, with 10 bases in between. The CDR3 runs to 13 residues. In germline, CDR1 is SNHLY, CDR2 FYNNEI. DNA for the CDR3: TGTGCCAGCAGTGGGGAGGGGAGTCAGCCCCAGCATTTT. Translating gives CASSGEGSQPQHF.

The V gene is TRBV6-5, the J gene TRBJ2-3; 11 bases align to TRBD2. Germline trimming cut 7 bases from V and 6 bases from J; bases unmatched to any gene: 9. The CDR3 contains 15 residues. The V gene's germline CDR1 is MNHEY and CDR2 SVGAGI. CDR3 amino acids: CASTKLAGASDTQYF. The CDR3, as DNA: TGTGCCAGCACTAAACTAGCGGGGGCCTCGGATACGCAGTATTTT.

In its sample, this clone was seen a few times. The sample contains more than one DNA sequence encoding this CDR3. This chain links TRBV18 with TRBJ1-1, with a possible D match to TRBD1 (6 bases). Germline assignment: CDR1 KGHSH and CDR2 LQKENI. The CDR3 sequence is 13 residues long. V lost 3 bases to trimming and J lost 1 base, with 6 bases between them. This chain's CDR3 is CASSPGQNTEAFF. CDR3 DNA: TGTGCCAGCTCACCGGGACAGAACACTGAAGCTTTCTTT.

V is TRBV27 and J is TRBJ1-2; 7 bases fit TRBD1. CDR3 length: 12 amino acids. After removal of 6 bases from V and 4 bases from J, the junction contained 2 bases not matched to a gene. Germline V gene sequence: CDR1 MNHEY, CDR2 SMNVEV (reference sequence). The CDR3 is CASRRDSYGYTF. Written as DNA, the CDR3 is TGTGCCAGCAGAAGGGACAGCTATGGCTACACCTTC.

The gene calls are TRBV29-1 and TRBJ2-3; D is possibly TRBD1 (5 bases). The CDR3 runs to 13 residues. Germline V gives CDR1 SQVTM, CDR2 ANQGSEA. Between the trimmed V and J ends, which lost 4 bases and 0 bases, there was a span of 8 bases. The DNA for the CDR3 is TGCAGCGTTGCCCAGGGAAGCACAGATACGCAGTATTTT. It yields the protein CSVAQGSTDTQYF.

CDR3 protein: CATSRGGIFRANYGYTF. DNA for the CDR3: TGTGCCACCAGCAGGGGAGGGATTTTCCGAGCTAACTATGGCTACACCTTC. The genes are TRBV15 and TRBJ1-2; D gene unclear. CDR3 length equals 17 residues. Germline assignment: CDR1 LNHNV and CDR2 YYDKDF (reference sequence). V shed 3 bases and J shed 0 bases, with 17 bases lying between them.

With regard to this clone: Germline and junction disagree at one end, which may indicate a read error. The chain links TRBV7-7 to TRBJ2-7; 7 bases fit TRBD1. Germline V CDR1 and CDR2: SSHAT, FNYEAQ (reference sequence). The CDR3 is made up of 13 amino acids. CDR3 amino acids: CASSPGGSYEQYF. Written as DNA, the CDR3 is TGTGCTAGCAGCCCAGGGGGCTCCTACGAGCAGTACTTC.

Details on this clone: This sample includes further DNA sequences coding for the same CDR3. J is TRBJ1-1 and V is TRBV5-4; 7 positions agree with TRBD1. Germline V gene sequence: CDR1 SGHNT, CDR2 YYREEE (reference sequence). Trimming took 0 bases from V and 0 from J; bases not matched to a gene: 2. This CDR3 is built from 15 residues. CDR3 in DNA: TGTGCCAGCAGCTTGGCCGGGACAGTGAACACTGAAGCTTTCTTT. Translation gives CASSLAGTVNTEAFF.

This clone turned up a few times. The genes are TRBV28 and TRBJ2-7, with a possible D match to TRBD1 (6 bases). CDR3 size: 14 residues. V was cut by 6 bases and J by 5 bases, with 17 bases left in between. The germline CDR1 and CDR2 sequences are MDHEN and SYDVKM. The CDR3 reads CASSTQGFSDEQYF. The CDR3 DNA follows: TGTGCCAGCAGCACACAGGGATTTTCCGACGAGCAGTACTTC. Complete variable domain (other parts from reference TRBV28 and TRBJ2-7): DVKVTQSSRYLVKRTGEKVFLECVQDMDHENMFWYRQDPGLGLRLIYFSYDVKMKEKGDIPEGYSVSREKKERFSLILESASTNQTSMYLCASSTQGFSDEQYFGPGTRLTVT.

This clone was recorded once. The V gene is TRBV6-5, the J gene TRBJ2-7; 8 nucleotides agree with TRBD1. The CDR3 spans 14 residues. The germline V gene has CDR1 MNHEY and CDR2 SVGAGI. Germline trimming cut 5 bases from V and 1 base from J; bases unmatched to any gene: 4. The CDR3 loop is CASSATGGSYEQYF. The CDR3 DNA follows: TGTGCCAGCAGTGCAACAGGGGGATCCTACGAGCAGTACTTC.

The DNA of the CDR3 is TGTGCCAGCAGTTCGCTACAGGGTTCTTCCACTGAAGCTTTCTTT. Protein sequence: CASSSLQGSSTEAFF. The chain combines TRBV28 with TRBJ1-1, with D possibly TRBD1 on 6 matching bases. V lost 4 bases and J 4 bases, leaving 16 bases between the germline ends. CDR1 is MDHEN and CDR2 is SYDVKM in the germline V gene. The CDR3 covers 15 residues.

The V call is TRBV19, the J call TRBJ2-3; 8 nucleotides match TRBD2. Germline V lookup: CDR1 LNHDA, CDR2 SQIVND (reference sequence). The CDR3 has 15 amino acids. With 1 base clipped from V and 3 bases from J, the junction kept 3 bases outside the gene matches. CDR3 nucleotides: TGTGCCAGTAGTATAGGGGCTAGCGGGACAGATACGCAGTATTTT. Translating gives CASSIGASGTDTQYF.

This chain connects TRBV6-5 to TRBJ1-2, with D possibly TRBD1 on 5 matching bases. The CDR3 length is 11 residues. Per germline, CDR1 MNHEY and CDR2 SVGAGI. V gave up 8 bases and J gave up 6 bases, with 10 bases separating them. The CDR3 loop is CASGQGHGYTF. The CDR3, as DNA: TGTGCCAGCGGCCAGGGCCATGGCTACACCTTC.

This clone was seen more than once but under ten times. This rearrangement joins TRBV7-3 to TRBJ1-1, with 9 bases that match TRBD1. Germline CDR1 and CDR2: SGHTA and FQGTGA. The CDR3 has 13 amino acids. Trimming cost V 5 bases and J 9 bases; bases outside gene matches: 7. The CDR3 protein is CASSPGQGRQAFF. DNA for the CDR3: TGTGCCAGCAGCCCAGGACAGGGGCGGCAAGCTTTCTTT.

This chain joins TRBV5-1 and TRBJ2-5, with 8 positions matching TRBD2. The V and J ends lost 0 bases and 9 bases, in that order; junction bases with no gene match: 10. CDR3 size: 15 residues. CDR1 is SGHRS and CDR2 is YFSETQ in the germline V gene. Written as DNA, the CDR3 is TGCGCCAGCAGCTTGGGGAGCGGGGGCGTTGTGGCCCAGTACTTC. This sequence encodes CASSLGSGGVVAQYF.

The rearrangement links TRBV9 to TRBJ1-1; D may be TRBD1 (6 bases). The CDR3 length is 14 residues. V was cut by 0 bases and J by 4 bases, with 10 bases left in between. The germline CDR1 and CDR2 sequences are SGDLS and YYNGEE. CDR3 region: CASSVGTVGTEAFF. The DNA of the CDR3 is TGTGCCAGCAGCGTAGGGACAGTTGGCACTGAAGCTTTCTTT. The full variable domain, rest sourced from reference TRBV9 and TRBJ1-1, is DSGVTQTPKHLITATGQRVTLRCSPRSGDLSVYWYQQSLDQGLQFLIQYYNGEERAKGNILERFSAQQFPDLHSELNLSSLELGDSALYFCASSVGTVGTEAFFGQGTRLTVV.